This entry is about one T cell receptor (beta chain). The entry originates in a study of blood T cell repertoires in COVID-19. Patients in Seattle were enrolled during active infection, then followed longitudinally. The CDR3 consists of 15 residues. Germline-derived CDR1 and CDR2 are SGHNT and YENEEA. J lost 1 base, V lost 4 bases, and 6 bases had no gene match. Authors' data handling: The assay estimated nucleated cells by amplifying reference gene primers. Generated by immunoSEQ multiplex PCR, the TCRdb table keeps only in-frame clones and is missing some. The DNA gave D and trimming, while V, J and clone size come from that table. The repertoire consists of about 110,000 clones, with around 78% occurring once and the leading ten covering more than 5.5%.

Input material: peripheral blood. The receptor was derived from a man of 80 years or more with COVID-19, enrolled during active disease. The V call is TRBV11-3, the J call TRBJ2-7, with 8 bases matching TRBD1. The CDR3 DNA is TGTGCCAGCAGCTCCGCCGGGACAGGTTCCTACGAGCAGTACTTC. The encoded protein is CASSSAGTGSYEQYF.